The clone carrying this T cell receptor beta chain is medium-sized by frequency. Its target is not known. These data are taken from a study of human CD8 memory T cell subsets. Findings and caveats of the study: Diversity in stem-like memory and precursor exhausted T cells was similarly high, unlike effector memory cells. Minimal repertoire overlap was seen between stem-like memory T cells and precursor exhausted T cells.

Negative magnetic separation enriched total CD8+ T cells. In each subset, RNA was taken from duplicate vials, each of around 150,000 sorted CD8+ T cells. The germline CDR1 and CDR2 sequences are SQVTM and ANQGSEA. The CDR3 has 12 residues. Libraries of TCR beta chains were produced by 5' RACE (UMI-labeled). TCRdb reanalyzed the 5' RACE reads and collapses them to one entry per CDR3 protein, without DNA. Recorded for this sample: approximately 11,000 distinct CDR3 sequences. The source is a human donor in good health. Sequencing was done on a sample of CD8+ T cells from PBMCs. This chain joins TRBV29-1 and TRBJ2-2. The CDR3: CSVEGLGGELFF.